These 31 T cell receptor beta chains came from one sample sequenced in a study of regulatory T cells in long-lasting Graves disease. Investigators prepared the TCR beta libraries by applying iRepertoire HTBI primers and Arm-PCR of CDR3 regions. One entry per CDR3 protein, called by TCRdb with MiXCR from the multiplex PCR reads. The sample consists of about 420,000 distinct CDR3 sequences, over 15% of them appearing once. Regarding time point: newly diagnosed GD, antithyroid drugs for less than 3 months. Extracted RNA from PBMCs served as the source of the TCR library. Another study also made use of these data, one on T cells in Graves' hyperthyroidism and ophthalmopathy.

Here the sequenced sample was peripheral blood mononuclear cells (PBMCs), taken at new diagnosis, from a patient treated with antithyroid drugs. The receptors come from a young woman with Graves disease.

With regard to this clonotype: Given a much more abundant clone one base away, this may be a read error. Here the CDR3 omits its conserved ending phenylalanine or tryptophan, so a read error is the likely source. This sequence joins TRBV28 and TRBJ2-7; TRBD2 matches 8 bases. Per the germline V gene, CDR1 is MDHEN and CDR2 is SYDVKM. This CDR3 has 15 residues. Losses at the gene ends were 6 bases for V and 4 bases for J; bases not matched to a gene: 11. The CDR3 here is CASRRYSGEIYEQYY. CDR3 sequence (DNA): TGTGCCAGCAGACGTTATAGCGGGGAGATTTACGAGCAGTACTAC.

The table lists this clonotype with many counts. This chain links TRBV6-2 or TRBV6-3 with TRBJ2-1, with a possible D match to TRBD1 (5 bases). In germline, CDR1 is MNHEY, CDR2 SVGEGT. This CDR3 has 14 residues. Trimming removed 5 bases from V and 8 bases from J, with 16 bases in between. This CDR3 reads CASSGVAGWDEQFF. The CDR3 DNA sequence: TGTGCCAGCAGTGGGGTGGCAGGGTGGGATGAGCAGTTCTTC.

This clonotype was recorded many times. The V and J genes are TRBV6-2 or TRBV6-3 and TRBJ1-1; the D is unclear. The germline gives CDR1 MNHEY, CDR2 SVGEGT. This CDR3 is built from 15 residues. Trimming cost V 2 bases and J 3 bases, with 13 bases left between them. In DNA, the CDR3 is TGTGCCAGCAGTTACGTCGGCACCAAATACACTGAAGCTTTCTTT. It specifies CASSYVGTKYTEAFF.

Details on this clonotype: A read error may explain this, as a much larger clone is one base away. The chain combines TRBV28 with TRBJ2-1; D uncertain. From germline, CDR1 is MDHEN and CDR2 SYDVKM. CDR3 length: 12 residues. The CDR3 region has the DNA TGTGCCAGCACCACCCCGCCCAATGGGCAGTTCTTC. Amino acid sequence: CASTTPPNGQFF.

This clonotype was seen a handful of times. The J gene is TRBJ2-2, the V gene TRBV28; possibly TRBD1 for D (7 bases). The CDR3 is made up of 18 amino acids. Deletions cut 4 bases from V and 0 bases from J, with 18 bases between. In germline, CDR1 is MDHEN, CDR2 SYDVKM. CDR3 loop: CASSSQGGGITNTGELFF. The CDR3 DNA follows: TGTGCCAGCAGTTCCCAGGGGGGCGGGATCACGAACACCGGGGAGCTGTTTTTT.

This clonotype came up a few times. The chain couples TRBV4-2 to TRBJ2-1, with 9 bases matching TRBD1. Germline V lookup: CDR1 LGHNA, CDR2 YNFKEQ. The CDR3 runs 15 residues. V gave up 4 bases and J gave up 6 bases; unmatched junction bases: 7. The CDR3 is CASSRPGTGLNEQFF. Here the CDR3 DNA reads TGTGCCAGCAGCCGGCCCGGGACAGGGCTCAATGAGCAGTTCTTC.

The V and J genes are TRBV19 and TRBJ1-5, with unresolved D. V lost 6 bases and J lost 0, with 15 bases in between. Looked up from germline, CDR1 is LNHDA and CDR2 is SQIVND (reference sequence). The CDR3 has 16 amino acids. DNA for the CDR3: TGTGCCAGTAGCCAAAACCGGGATTATAGCAATCAGCCCCAGCATTTT. This encodes CASSQNRDYSNQPQHF. The full variable domain, in which reference TRBV19 and TRBJ1-5 provide the parts outside the CDR3, is DGGITQSPKYLFRKEGQNVTLSCEQNLNHDAMYWYRQDPGQGLRLIYYSQIVNDFQKGDIAEGYSVSREKKESFPLTVTSAQKNPTAFYLCASSQNRDYSNQPQHFGDGTRLSIL.

The rearrangement joins TRBV12-5 to TRBJ1-2; D unresolved. The CDR3 has 12 amino acids. Deletions cut 0 bases from V and 7 bases from J, with 6 bases between. CDR1 LGHNT and CDR2 FRNRAP come from the germline V gene. The CDR3 region is CASGLVGTGYTF. The CDR3 DNA reads as TGTGCTAGTGGTTTGGTTGGCACTGGCTACACCTTC.

The V and J genes are TRBV6-1 and TRBJ2-1; the match to TRBD2 covers 7 bases. Per germline, CDR1 MNHNS and CDR2 SASEGT. J gave up 2 bases and V 5 bases, and 6 bases lay outside the gene matches. The CDR3 has 15 amino acids. CDR3 region: CASSQSSGPYNEQFF. The CDR3 DNA reads as TGTGCCAGCAGTCAGTCTAGCGGCCCCTACAATGAGCAGTTCTTC.

This clonotype was seen ten or more times. This rearrangement joins TRBV6-1 to TRBJ1-4; 8 bases align to TRBD1. The CDR3 extends over 16 amino acids. V lost 6 bases and J lost 7; bases outside the gene matches: 13. Looked up from germline, CDR1 is MNHNS and CDR2 is SASEGT. This CDR3 is CASREYTGGFGEKLFF. CDR3 bases: TGTGCCAGCAGGGAATACACAGGGGGTTTTGGTGAAAAACTGTTTTTT.

This chain connects TRBV3-1 to TRBJ1-2; the D is unclear. CDR1 and CDR2 from the germline V gene are LGHDT and YNNKEL (reference sequence). CDR3 size: 13 residues. Trimming shortened V by 1 base and J by 6 bases, and 9 bases separated the two germline ends. CDR3 in DNA: TGTGCCAGCAGCCAAGTTCGGGATCATGGCTACACCTTC. It is translated as CASSQVRDHGYTF.

As concerns this clonotype: One base separates it from a far larger clone, so it is likely a read error. The genes are TRBV7-9 and TRBJ2-1; perhaps TRBD2 as D (5 bases). The V and J ends lost 7 bases and 0 bases respectively, with 13 bases between them. Germline-derived CDR1 and CDR2 are SEHNR and FQNEAQ (reference sequence). This CDR3 has 15 residues. As DNA, the CDR3 is TGTGCCAGCAAGTTCGGGGTGAGCTCCTACAATGAGCAGTTCTTC. Protein product: CASKFGVSSYNEQFF.

Turning to this clonotype: This sequence may be a read error, since a much larger clone differs from it by one base. This rearrangement joins TRBV30 to TRBJ1-2; D perhaps matches TRBD1 (6 bases). Germline CDR1 GTSNPN, CDR2 SVGIG (reference sequence). The CDR3 runs 13 residues. Written as DNA, the CDR3 is TGTGCCTGGATTCACCAGGGGAACTATGGCCACACCTTC. This sequence encodes CAWIHQGNYGHTF.

This sequence joins TRBV5-1 and TRBJ1-6; D possibly corresponds to TRBD1 (6 bases). The CDR3 spans 16 residues. Germline CDR1 reads SGHRS; CDR2 reads YFSETQ. V lost 4 bases and J lost 5, with 16 bases in between. For the CDR3, the DNA is TGCGCCAGCAGCCCCGGACAGCCCGGAGATAATTCACCCCTCCACTTT. This translates into CASSPGQPGDNSPLHF.

The chain is built from TRBV11-2 and TRBJ2-6; TRBD1 might be the D (9 bases). CDR1 and CDR2 (germline): SGHAT, FQNNGV. V was clipped by 5 bases and J by 0 bases, with 20 bases between them. This CDR3 is 19 amino acids long. This CDR3 is CASSARLAGQGSGANVLTF. As DNA, the CDR3 is TGTGCCAGCAGCGCGCGGTTAGCGGGACAGGGCTCTGGGGCCAACGTCCTGACTTTC.

There are many counts of this clonotype. This CDR3 reads CASRAFNEQFF. For the CDR3, the DNA is TGTGCCAGCAGGGCTTTCAATGAGCAGTTCTTC. The chain has TRBV6-2 or TRBV6-3 and TRBJ2-1; D gene uncertain. Germline lookup yields CDR1 MNHEY and CDR2 SVGEGT. Trimming stripped 6 bases from V and 6 bases from J, with 6 bases between. The CDR3 runs 11 residues.

The V gene is TRBV5-6, the J gene TRBJ2-1, with a tentative D call TRBD1 (5 bases). V shed 2 bases and J shed 4 bases, with 13 bases lying between them. Germline CDR1 and CDR2: SGHDT and YYEEEE. The CDR3 length is 15 residues. The CDR3 here is CASSLGVDTYNEQFF. CDR3 nucleotides: TGTGCCAGCAGCTTAGGTGTGGACACATACAATGAGCAGTTCTTC. Full variable domain (missing parts from reference TRBV5-6 and TRBJ2-1): DAGVTQSPTHLIKTRGQQVTLRCSPKSGHDTVSWYQQALGQGPQFIFQYYEEEERQRGNFPDRFSGHQFPNYSSELNVNALLLGDSALYLCASSLGVDTYNEQFFGPGTRLTVL.

This clonotype occurred many times. The V gene is TRBV27, the J gene TRBJ1-1, with D possibly TRBD1 on 5 matching bases. This CDR3 has 13 residues. From germline, CDR1 is MNHEY and CDR2 SMNVEV (reference sequence). Deletions cut 6 bases from V and 4 bases from J, with 12 bases between. CDR3 sequence (DNA): TGTGCCAGCAGCCACCAGGGTTTCACTGAAGCTTTCTTT. This gives the protein CASSHQGFTEAFF.

The rearrangement joins TRBV11-3 to TRBJ2-2; D is perhaps TRBD1 or TRBD2 (6 bases each). The CDR3 runs to 16 residues. The germline gives CDR1 SGHNT, CDR2 YENEEA. Between the trimmed V and J ends, which lost 5 bases and 4 bases, there was a span of 17 bases. The CDR3 sequence is CASSPEGGLGTGELFF. The CDR3 coding sequence is TGTGCCAGCAGCCCCGAGGGGGGCCTGGGCACCGGGGAGCTGTTTTTT.

This clonotype was recorded at least ten times. The chain joins TRBV11-2 to TRBJ2-7, with 11 bases that match TRBD1. This CDR3 contains 16 residues. CDR1 is SGHAT, CDR2 FQNNGV, per germline. Unmatched junction bases numbered 7, after V lost 5 bases and J lost 1 base. The CDR3 here is CASSLGTGGLSYEQYF. The DNA of the CDR3 is TGTGCCAGCAGCCTAGGGACAGGGGGGTTATCCTACGAGCAGTACTTC.

The chain carries TRBV14 and TRBJ1-4, with a weak D call TRBD1 (6 bases). With 4 bases removed from V and 6 bases from J, the gap between germline ends came to 15 bases. The CDR3 is made up of 15 amino acids. Germline loops: CDR1 SGHDN, CDR2 FVKESK. CDR3 DNA sequence: TGTGCCAGCAGCCCGGCAGCAGGGGCATATGAAAAACTGTTTTTT. Its protein is CASSPAAGAYEKLFF.

The CDR3 reads CASSALGGVNTEAFF. In DNA, the CDR3 is TGTGCCAGCAGCGCGTTAGGAGGGGTGAACACTGAAGCTTTCTTT. This sequence joins TRBV9 and TRBJ1-1; possible D gene TRBD1, 5 bases. V was pared by 3 bases and J by 0 bases, with 12 bases between. Germline V lookup: CDR1 SGDLS, CDR2 YYNGEE. There are 15 residues in the CDR3.

The CDR3 DNA sequence: TGTGCCATCAGTGAACTAGCGGACGAGAGGGGGCAGTTCTTC. This codes for CAISELADERGQFF. This chain connects TRBV10-3 to TRBJ2-3, with 8 bases fitting TRBD2. The end of the DNA is better explained by TRBJ2-1, so the J call may be wrong. CDR3 length: 14 residues. In germline, CDR1 is ENHRY, CDR2 SYGVKD.

At least ten counts were recorded for this clonotype. The chain links TRBV7-3 to TRBJ2-2, with TRBD1 as a possible D gene (6 bases). V was trimmed by 6 bases and J by 2 bases, leaving 16 bases between them. The CDR3 has 16 residues. The germline V gene has CDR1 SGHTA and CDR2 FQGTGA. CDR3 bases: TGTGCCAGCAGAACCACAGGGAGCGCCAACACCGGGGAGCTGTTTTTT. Residues: CASRTTGSANTGELFF.

This clonotype was picked up many times. This chain links TRBV30 with TRBJ1-3; D ambiguous. V was pared by 1 base and J by 0 bases, with 13 bases between. The CDR3 runs to 16 residues. Germline V gene data show CDR1 as GTSNPN and CDR2 as SVGIG (reference sequence). Written as DNA, the CDR3 is TGTGCCTGGAGTGGAAGGAAATTGCGCTCTGGAAACACCATATATTTT. Protein: CAWSGRKLRSGNTIYF.

This clonotype was observed many times. V and J are TRBV12-3 or TRBV12-4 and TRBJ2-1; 12 nucleotides line up with TRBD2. J was trimmed by 10 bases and V by 1 base; bases with no gene match: 5. This CDR3 is built from 15 residues. This CDR3 reads CASSLVLAGGEEQFF. CDR3 in DNA: TGTGCCAGCAGTTTAGTACTAGCGGGAGGCGAAGAGCAGTTCTTC.

At least ten counts were recorded for this clonotype. The chain is built from TRBV28 and TRBJ2-7, with a tentative D call TRBD2 (6 bases). CDR3 length: 14 residues. Trimming removed 2 bases at V and 9 bases at J, with 17 bases between. Germline V gene lookup returns CDR1 MDHEN and CDR2 SYDVKM. The CDR3 coding sequence is TGTGCCAGCAGTTTAACCAGGGAGGCCCCACGGCAGTACTTC. Encoded protein: CASSLTREAPRQYF.

This clonotype was seen many times. This chain connects TRBV6-2 or TRBV6-3 to TRBJ2-5, with D possibly being TRBD2 (6 bases). V was shortened by 2 bases and J by 5 bases, with 12 bases between the two germline ends. The CDR3 contains 14 residues. Looked up from germline, CDR1 is MNHEY and CDR2 is SVGEGT. CDR3 in amino acids: CASSYGLGGETQYF. The CDR3 nucleotides are TGTGCCAGCAGTTACGGTCTGGGGGGTGAGACCCAGTACTTC.

About this clonotype: A far larger clone is one nucleotide away, so this likely arose from a read error. The chain has TRBV11-2 and TRBJ2-3, with unresolved D. Germline CDR1 SGHAT, CDR2 FQNNGV. Trimming left V 0 bases short and J 4 bases short, with 5 bases between. The CDR3 contains 13 residues. CDR3: CASSLDPPDTQYF. CDR3 nucleotide sequence: TGTGCCAGCAGCTTAGATCCCCCAGATACGCAGTATTTT.

V and J are TRBV13 and TRBJ2-7; D tentatively fits TRBD1 or TRBD2 (6 bases each). The CDR3 covers 16 residues. Looked up from germline, CDR1 is PRHDT and CDR2 is FYEKMQ (reference sequence). V was clipped by 0 bases and J by 8 bases, with 20 bases between them. The CDR3 is CASSLGLGGQILQQYF. The DNA of the CDR3 is TGTGCCAGCAGCTTAGGCCTGGGGGGACAAATCTTGCAGCAGTACTTC.

This clonotype has more than one count but fewer than ten. V gene TRBV30 combines with J gene TRBJ2-2, with D hard to call. The V end lost 0 bases, the J end lost 8 bases, and 7 bases lay between the germline ends. This CDR3 contains 12 residues. Germline V lookup: CDR1 GTSNPN, CDR2 SVGIG (reference sequence). CDR3 protein: CAWSVRVGELFF. CDR3 DNA sequence: TGTGCCTGGAGTGTTAGGGTAGGGGAGCTGTTTTTT. The full variable domain, completed using reference TRBV30 and TRBJ2-2, is SQTIHQWPATLVQPVGSPLSLECTVEGTSNPNLYWYRQAAGRGLQLLFYSVGIGQISSEVPQNLSASRPQDRQFILSSKKLLLSDSGFYLCAWSVRVGELFFGEGSRLTVL.